This TCR beta chain was documented in a study of blood T cell repertoires in COVID-19 (dated by TCRdb to between 2020 and 2021). As for the study more broadly: Samples from collaborators originated in the United States, Italy and Spain and spanned both the acute and convalescent phases of COVID-19. The material from the prospective study consisted of cDNA or gDNA derived from T cells, B-cell-depleted T cells, or PBMCs. Where available, HLA class I and class II types were obtained from metadata supplied by the sample provider rather than from assay-based typing. Nearly every sample came with metadata listing a de-identified subject ID, COVID-19 status, age in years and sex. The samples were drawn from the first 160 participants of the ongoing ImmuneRACE study and from 1,200 or so subjects provided by 6 global collaborators. The repertoires were made available in a free public database intended to serve as a resource for research on the immune response to SARS-CoV-2. Subjects who had been exposed to COVID-19, were actively infected with it, or had recovered from it provided the deeply sampled blood TCRbeta repertoires that made up the dataset.

This clone was picked up one time. Its antigen has not been determined. Per-base quality was not reported, and no clone a single base away is much larger than it. V ends up 4 bases short and J 3 bases short, with an unmatched junction base count of 1. From the germline V gene, CDR1 is KGHDR and CDR2 is SFDVKD. The CDR3 goes from the cysteine to the phenylalanine over 14 residues. Only the CDR3 DNA stays, 42 bases, in frame from base 1. The immunoSEQ Assay, a bias-controlled multiplex PCR, was used to amplify TCRbeta CDR3 regions from genomic DNA. In the source study's methods: The number of nucleated cells in each sample was estimated by amplification of reference gene primers within the assay. To quantify the absolute abundance of each unique TCRbeta CDR3 rearrangement, sequence reads were collapsed and filtered. For each sample, productive Simpson clonality was calculated as the square root of Simpson's diversity index over productive rearrangements. TCRdb limited this immuneACCESS table to in-frame rearrangements with V and J called. A share of clones is missing; checked studies link under half to unresolved V genes, and the rest is unexplained. D and trimming were read from the DNA, whereas the V and J calls and clone size are those reported in that table. The sample table shows around 130,000 clones, and approximately 88% are seen once. Under 1.5% of the sample is in the top ten clones.

The collaborating institutions used their own protocols to collect whole blood in K2EDTA tubes. For TCRbeta analysis, collaborators shipped samples in one of three forms: frozen whole blood, isolated PBMCs, or DNA extracted from either of those sample types. Study-level results and caveats: How much clinical and demographic metadata was included differed by source and by participant, and the metadata was provided uncurated.

The rearrangement joined TRBV24-1 to TRBJ1-5; 8 central nucleotides agree with TRBD1. Specimen: peripheral blood. The receptor comes from a man in his fifties or sixties with acute or convalescent COVID-19. The DNA is as follows: TGTGCCACCAGTGACAGGGGGCCCAATCAGCCCCAGCATTTT. This translates into CATSDRGPNQPQHF.